Reported below is one T cell receptor (beta chain). In the source study's methods: Estimation of nucleated cell counts relied on the amplification of reference gene primers. TCRdb's table, derived via immunoSEQ multiplex PCR, lists solely in-frame clones and lacks some. V, J and clone size were drawn from that table, and D and trimming were deduced from the DNA. The sample holds more than 110,000 clones, about 82% seen once. This CDR3 has 15 residues. CDR1 is MNHEY and CDR2 is SMNVEV in the germline V gene (reference sequence). V dropped 3 bases and J dropped 6; count of bases not matched to a gene: 6. These data belong to a study of blood T cell repertoires in COVID-19. Study-wide background: Collection of acute and convalescent COVID-19 samples took place in the United States, Italy and Spain. T cells, B-cell-depleted T cells, or PBMCs provided the cDNA or gDNA that served as material.

V is TRBV27 and J is TRBJ2-2, with 8 bases that match TRBD1. The sequence came from a man aged 50-59 years with acute or convalescent COVID-19. Sequenced input: peripheral blood. The CDR3 DNA sequence: TGTGCCAGCAGTTTTCGGACAGGGCATCCCGGGGAGCTGTTTTTT. As protein: CASSFRTGHPGELFF.